Below are 27 T cell receptor beta chains sequenced from a single sample in a study of blood T cell repertoires in COVID-19. Using immunoSEQ multiplex PCR, the repertoire was profiled, and TCRdb retains in-frame clones only, with some absent. The table lists approximately 220,000 clones, 75% to 85% of them singletons, with over 3.5% in the top ten. Input material: peripheral blood. The source is a woman between 70 and 85 years old with acute or convalescent COVID-19.

The genes are TRBV7-2 and TRBJ1-2; 8 nucleotides match TRBD1. V dropped 5 bases and J dropped 3; count of bases not matched to a gene: 2. This CDR3 has 13 residues. Germline-derived CDR1 and CDR2 are SGHTA and FQGNSA. The CDR3 region is CASSPDRDYGYTF. The CDR3, as DNA: TGTGCCAGCAGCCCGGACAGGGACTATGGCTACACCTTC.

The chain uses TRBV2 and TRBJ2-1, with 7 bases fitting TRBD2. CDR1 and CDR2 (germline): SNHLY, FYNNEI. The V gene end was trimmed by 4 bases and the J gene end by 4 bases; junction bases not matched to a gene: 7. This CDR3 spans 15 amino acids. The chain's CDR3 is CASSVDRGEYNEQFF. CDR3 coding DNA: TGTGCCAGCAGTGTCGACCGGGGGGAGTACAATGAGCAGTTCTTC.

This sequence joins TRBV5-4 and TRBJ2-2, with D hard to call. The V gene's germline CDR1 is SGHNT and CDR2 YYREEE (reference sequence). CDR3 length: 12 amino acids. With 4 bases removed from V and 2 bases from J, the gap between germline ends came to 3 bases. Here the CDR3 reads CASSQNTGELFF. As DNA, the CDR3 is TGTGCCAGCAGCCAAAACACCGGGGAGCTGTTTTTT. Together with reference TRBV5-4 and TRBJ2-2, the CDR3 gives the full variable domain: ETGVTQSPTHLIKTRGQQVTLRCSSQSGHNTVSWYQQALGQGPQFIFQYYREEENGRGNFPPRFSGLQFPNYSSELNVNALELDDSALYLCASSQNTGELFFGEGSRLTVL.

This clone was observed a single time. The J gene is TRBJ1-1, the V gene TRBV20-1; no clear D. The germline V gene encodes CDR1 DFQATT and CDR2 SNEGSKA (reference sequence). V was cut by 8 bases and J by 3 bases, with 10 bases left in between. This CDR3 spans 11 amino acids. CDR3 sequence: CSPAGYTEAFF. The DNA of the CDR3 is TGCAGTCCCGCGGGCTACACTGAAGCTTTCTTT.

The V call is TRBV18, the J call TRBJ1-2; the match to TRBD1 covers 9 bases. J was trimmed by 7 bases and V by 5 bases; bases with no gene match: 14. CDR1 KGHSH and CDR2 LQKENI come from the germline V gene. The length of the CDR3 is 16 residues. CDR3 amino acids: CASSSTGTGLRIGYTF. In DNA form, the CDR3 reads TGTGCCAGCTCATCCACCGGGACAGGGCTTCGGATTGGCTACACCTTC.

This clone was found a few times. This chain connects TRBV3-1 (or the pseudogene TRBV3-2) to TRBJ1-1; D unclear. The CDR3 has 13 amino acids. The germline gives CDR1 LGHDT, CDR2 YNNKEL (reference sequence). Trimming left V 4 bases short and J 1 base short, with 7 bases between. The CDR3 loop reads CASSLLENTEAFF. The CDR3 nucleotides are TGTGCCAGCAGCCTCTTAGAGAACACTGAAGCTTTCTTT.

In DNA, the CDR3 is TGTGCCAGCAGCTTTTCGCAGGGAGGATCTGAAGCTTTCTTT. Protein product: CASSFSQGGSEAFF. The chain uses TRBV11-2 and TRBJ1-1; possibly TRBD1 for D (5 bases). Germline V CDR1 and CDR2: SGHAT, FQNNGV. The CDR3 extends over 14 amino acids. V was cut by 3 bases and J by 6 bases, with 14 bases left in between.

The V call is TRBV4-2, the J call TRBJ1-4; D is ambiguous. Germline CDR1 and CDR2: LGHNA and YNFKEQ. V was trimmed by 0 bases and J by 7 bases, leaving 9 bases between them. The CDR3 is 14 residues long. The CDR3 reads CASSQDLRGEKLFF. The DNA for the CDR3 is TGTGCCAGCAGCCAAGATCTACGGGGTGAAAAACTGTTTTTT.

This sequence joins TRBV30 and TRBJ1-2, with 11 bases aligning to TRBD1. Germline V gene lookup returns CDR1 GTSNPN and CDR2 SVGIG (reference sequence). The CDR3 runs 13 residues. V lost 3 bases, J lost 6 bases, and 3 bases stayed unmatched. The DNA of the CDR3 is TGTGCCTGGAGCCTGGGACAGGGGGATGGCTACACCTTC. Its protein product is CAWSLGQGDGYTF.

CDR3 loop: CASSLQGGEQYF. CDR3 bases: TGTGCCAGCAGCCTACAGGGGGGCGAGCAGTACTTC. The chain uses TRBV3-1 (or the pseudogene TRBV3-2) and TRBJ2-7, with 8 positions matching TRBD1. Germline CDR1 is LGHDT and CDR2 is YNNKEL (reference sequence). The CDR3 is made up of 12 amino acids. V shed 4 bases and J 6 bases; nucleotides not matched to a gene: 2.

J is TRBJ1-2 and V is TRBV7-8; TRBD1 aligns across 8 bases. J gave up 7 bases and V 4 bases, and 14 bases lay outside the gene matches. CDR1 and CDR2 from the germline V gene are SGHVS and FQNEAQ. This CDR3 is 16 amino acids long. The CDR3 DNA sequence: TGTGCCAGCAGCTCAACACCAGGGGGCGCGGTTGGTGGCTACACCTTC. It translates to CASSSTPGGAVGGYTF. The variable domain in full, completed from reference TRBV7-8 and TRBJ1-2, reads GAGVSQSPRYKVAKRGQDVALRCDPISGHVSLFWYQQALGQGPEFLTYFQNEAQLDKSGLPSDRFFAERPEGSVSTLKIQRTQQEDSAVYLCASSSTPGGAVGGYTFGSGTRLTVV.

This chain's CDR3 is CATSGQPNSNQPQHF. Written as DNA, the CDR3 is TGTGCCACCAGTGGACAGCCTAATAGCAATCAGCCCCAGCATTTT. The V gene is TRBV15, the J gene TRBJ1-5; perhaps TRBD1 as D (6 bases). This CDR3 region has 15 residues. Between the trimmed V and J ends, which lost 6 bases and 0 bases, there was a span of 12 bases. Looked up from germline, CDR1 is LNHNV and CDR2 is YYDKDF (reference sequence).

The V gene is TRBV29-1, the J gene TRBJ2-3, with 8 bases identical to TRBD2. The CDR3 is 15 residues long. Trimming took 6 bases from V and 0 from J; bases not matched to a gene: 8. Germline V CDR1 and CDR2: SQVTM, ANQGSEA. This CDR3 is CSVQRASGSTDTQYF. CDR3 nucleotides: TGCAGCGTCCAGCGGGCTAGCGGGAGCACAGATACGCAGTATTTT.

In this sample, this clone turned up many times. This chain joins TRBV14 and TRBJ1-3, with D perhaps TRBD1 (5 bases). The CDR3 runs to 14 residues. Germline V CDR1 and CDR2: SGHDN, FVKESK. Between the trimmed V and J ends, which lost 4 bases and 4 bases, there was a span of 11 bases. CDR3 nucleotides: TGTGCCAGCAGCCTCCCAGGGAACGGAAACACCATATATTTT. Its translation: CASSLPGNGNTIYF.

Comment on this clone: Additional DNA sequences in this sample encode the identical CDR3. The rearrangement links TRBV2 to TRBJ1-5; tentative D call: TRBD1 (6 bases). The CDR3 contains 13 residues. The germline gives CDR1 SNHLY, CDR2 FYNNEI. With 6 bases removed from V and 4 bases from J, the gap between germline ends came to 10 bases. This CDR3 reads CASSDDRNQPQHF. As DNA, the CDR3 is TGTGCCAGCAGCGACGACAGGAATCAGCCCCAGCATTTT. The complete variable domain, with remaining parts taken from reference TRBV2 and TRBJ1-5, reads EPEVTQTPSHQVTQMGQEVILRCVPISNHLYFYWYRQILGQKVEFLVSFYNNEISEKSEIFDDQFSVERPDGSNFTLKIRSTKLEDSAMYFCASSDDRNQPQHFGDGTRLSIL.

The chain recombines TRBV6-2 or TRBV6-3 with TRBJ1-6; D gene ambiguous. The CDR3 consists of 14 residues. Trimming pared 5 bases from V and 12 bases from J, leaving 17 bases between. Germline CDR1 is MNHEY and CDR2 is SVGEGT. CDR3 coding DNA: TGTGCCAGCAGTCGACAAGCACCTATTCGACCCCTCCACTTT. This translates into CASSRQAPIRPLHF.

V gene TRBV19 combines with J gene TRBJ1-2; D may be TRBD1 (6 bases). The germline V gene has CDR1 LNHDA and CDR2 SQIVND (reference sequence). This CDR3 contains 16 residues. The V end lost 0 bases, the J end lost 4 bases, and 15 bases lay between the germline ends. The CDR3 loop is CASSIDPGQRAYGYTF. The CDR3 nucleotides read TGTGCCAGTAGTATAGATCCGGGACAAAGGGCCTATGGCTACACCTTC. The full variable domain, in which reference TRBV19 and TRBJ1-2 provide the parts outside the CDR3, is DGGITQSPKYLFRKEGQNVTLSCEQNLNHDAMYWYRQDPGQGLRLIYYSQIVNDFQKGDIAEGYSVSREKKESFPLTVTSAQKNPTAFYLCASSIDPGQRAYGYTFGSGTRLTVV.

The genes are TRBV6-2 or TRBV6-3 and TRBJ2-7, with D tentatively TRBD1 (5 bases). The CDR3 runs 14 residues. Germline-derived CDR1 and CDR2 are MNHEY and SVGEGT. With 0 bases removed from V and 1 base from J, the gap between germline ends came to 7 bases. The CDR3 bases are TGTGCCAGCAGTTACTCGACAGTATCCTACGAGCAGTACTTC. This sequence encodes CASSYSTVSYEQYF.

This sequence joins TRBV2 and TRBJ2-3; the D is unclear. Looked up from germline, CDR1 is SNHLY and CDR2 is FYNNEI. Trimming took off 2 bases at V and 1 base at J, with 16 bases between the two ends. The CDR3 totals 17 residues. The CDR3 sequence: CASSESGLRMGTDTQYF. The CDR3 coding sequence is TGTGCCAGCAGTGAATCGGGTTTACGGATGGGCACAGATACGCAGTATTTT.

The V gene is TRBV2, the J gene TRBJ1-1, with a weak D call TRBD1 (6 bases). Germline CDR1 and CDR2: SNHLY and FYNNEI. The CDR3 totals 14 residues. The germline V and J ends were trimmed by 4 bases and 4 bases, with 13 bases remaining between them. The CDR3 spells CASSALGGGTEAFF. In nucleotides, the CDR3 is TGTGCCAGCAGTGCTCTAGGGGGTGGCACTGAAGCTTTCTTT.

The gene calls are TRBV5-6 and TRBJ1-1; D is perhaps TRBD1 (6 bases). The CDR3 has 16 amino acids. Between the trimmed V and J ends, which lost 2 bases and 2 bases, there was a span of 16 bases. Germline V gives CDR1 SGHDT, CDR2 YYEEEE. DNA for the CDR3: TGTGCCAGCAGCTTTCTGGGGACAAGGGGAAACACTGAAGCTTTCTTT. This gives the protein CASSFLGTRGNTEAFF.

This clone was recorded a few times. This CDR3 reads CASSKGQASGNTIYF. The CDR3, as DNA: TGTGCCAGCAGTAAAGGACAGGCCTCTGGAAACACCATATATTTT. The chain is built from TRBV6-6 and TRBJ1-3; the match to TRBD1 covers 7 bases. After removal of 5 bases from V and 0 bases from J, the junction contained 4 bases not matched to a gene. The germline V gene encodes CDR1 MNHNY and CDR2 SVGAGI (reference sequence). The CDR3 spans 15 residues.

The chain recombines TRBV5-6 with TRBJ1-5; possibly TRBD1 for D (6 bases). The CDR3 is made up of 15 amino acids. Trimming took off 3 bases at V and 5 bases at J, with 15 bases between the two ends. From germline, CDR1 is SGHDT and CDR2 YYEEEE. For the CDR3, the DNA is TGTGCCAGCAGCTCCCTGGACAGATCCGATCAGCCCCAGCATTTT. As protein: CASSSLDRSDQPQHF.

The chain combines TRBV4-3 with TRBJ2-4, with D possibly being TRBD1 (6 bases). V gave up 0 bases and J gave up 7 bases, with 19 bases separating them. The CDR3 is made up of 17 amino acids. CDR1 is LGHNA, CDR2 YSLEER, per germline. CDR3 region: CASSQDVPASQGNIQYF. The DNA for the CDR3 is TGCGCCAGCAGCCAAGATGTACCGGCTAGCCAGGGGAACATTCAGTACTTC.

This clone was detected once. The chain combines TRBV15 with TRBJ1-4; D is ambiguous. Germline assignment: CDR1 LNHNV and CDR2 YYDKDF (reference sequence). Between the trimmed V and J ends, which lost 1 base and 4 bases, there was a span of 7 bases. The CDR3 spans 14 residues. CDR3 loop: CATSRVAGNEKLFF. The CDR3 nucleotides are TGTGCCACCAGCAGAGTGGCAGGTAATGAAAAACTGTTTTTT.

In DNA, the CDR3 is TGTGCCAGCAGTTTCACAGGGCAGGACACTGAAGCTTTCTTT. Translating it yields CASSFTGQDTEAFF. The V and J genes are TRBV2 and TRBJ1-1; TRBD1 is a possible D gene (6 bases). Deletions cut 5 bases from V and 3 bases from J, with 13 bases between. This CDR3 has 14 residues. The V gene's germline CDR1 is SNHLY and CDR2 FYNNEI.

V usage is TRBV9 and J usage is TRBJ1-1; D is possibly TRBD1 (5 bases). Germline CDR1 SGDLS, CDR2 YYNGEE. The CDR3 is made up of 14 amino acids. Trimming removed 3 bases at V and 5 bases at J, with 14 bases between. CDR3 region: CASSANRRTTEAFF. The CDR3 DNA is TGTGCCAGCAGCGCCAACCGTCGGACAACTGAAGCTTTCTTT.